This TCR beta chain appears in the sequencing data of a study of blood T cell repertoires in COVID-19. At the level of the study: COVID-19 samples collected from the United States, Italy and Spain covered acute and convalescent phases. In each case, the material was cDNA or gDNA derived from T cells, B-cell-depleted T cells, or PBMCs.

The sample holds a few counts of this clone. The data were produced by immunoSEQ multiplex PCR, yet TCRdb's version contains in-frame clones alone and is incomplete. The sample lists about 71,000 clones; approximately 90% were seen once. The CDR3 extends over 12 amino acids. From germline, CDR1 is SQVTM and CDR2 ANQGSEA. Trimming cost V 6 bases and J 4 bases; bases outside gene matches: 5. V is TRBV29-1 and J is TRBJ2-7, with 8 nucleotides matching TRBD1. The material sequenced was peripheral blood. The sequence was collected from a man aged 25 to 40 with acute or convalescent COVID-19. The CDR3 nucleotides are TGCAGCGTGAGGACAGGGTCGTACGAGCAGTACTTC. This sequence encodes CSVRTGSYEQYF.